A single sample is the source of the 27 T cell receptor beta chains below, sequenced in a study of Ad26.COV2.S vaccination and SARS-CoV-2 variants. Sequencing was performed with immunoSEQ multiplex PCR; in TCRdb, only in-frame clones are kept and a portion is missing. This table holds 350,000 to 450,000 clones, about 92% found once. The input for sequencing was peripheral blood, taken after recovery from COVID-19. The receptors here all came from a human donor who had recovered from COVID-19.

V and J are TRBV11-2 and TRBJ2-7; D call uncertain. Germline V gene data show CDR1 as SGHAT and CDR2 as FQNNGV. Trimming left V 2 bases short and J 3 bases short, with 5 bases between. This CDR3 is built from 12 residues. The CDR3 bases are TGTGCCAGCAGCTTATCGAGCTACGAGCAGTACTTC. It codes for CASSLSSYEQYF.

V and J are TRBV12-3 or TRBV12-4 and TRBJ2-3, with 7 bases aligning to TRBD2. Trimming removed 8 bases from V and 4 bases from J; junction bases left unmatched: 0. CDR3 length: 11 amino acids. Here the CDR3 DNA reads TGTGCCAGCGGGGGGGCAGATACGCAGTATTTT. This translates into CASGGADTQYF.

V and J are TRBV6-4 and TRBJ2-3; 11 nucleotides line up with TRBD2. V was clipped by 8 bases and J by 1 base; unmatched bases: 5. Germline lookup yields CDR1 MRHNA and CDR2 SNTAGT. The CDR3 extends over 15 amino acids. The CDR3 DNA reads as TGTGCCAGCGGACAGACTAGCGGGGGCACAGATACGCAGTATTTT. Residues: CASGQTSGGTDTQYF.

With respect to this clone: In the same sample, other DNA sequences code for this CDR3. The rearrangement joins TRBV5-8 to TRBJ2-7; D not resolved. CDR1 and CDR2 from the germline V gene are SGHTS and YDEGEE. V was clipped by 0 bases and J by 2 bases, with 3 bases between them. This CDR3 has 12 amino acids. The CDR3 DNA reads TGTGCCAGCAGCTTGGACACCTACGAGCAGTACTTC. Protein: CASSLDTYEQYF.

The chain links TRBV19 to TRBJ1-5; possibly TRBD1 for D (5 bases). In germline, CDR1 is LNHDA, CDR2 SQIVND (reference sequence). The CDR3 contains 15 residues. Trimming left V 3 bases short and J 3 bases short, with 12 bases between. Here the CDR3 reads CASSMEAGSNQPQHF. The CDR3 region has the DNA TGTGCCAGTAGTATGGAAGCAGGGTCCAATCAGCCCCAGCATTTT.

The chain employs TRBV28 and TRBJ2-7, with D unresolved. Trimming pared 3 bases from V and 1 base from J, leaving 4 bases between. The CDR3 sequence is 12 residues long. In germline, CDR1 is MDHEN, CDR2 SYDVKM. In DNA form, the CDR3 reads TGTGCCAGCAGTTTCCCTTCCTACGAGCAGTACTTC. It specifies CASSFPSYEQYF.

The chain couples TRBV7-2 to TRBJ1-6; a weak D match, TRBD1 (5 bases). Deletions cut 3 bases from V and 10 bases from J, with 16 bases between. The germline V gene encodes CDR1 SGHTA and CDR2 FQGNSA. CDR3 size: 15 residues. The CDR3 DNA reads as TGTGCCAGCAGCTTTTGGACAAATAAGGGGTCACCCCTCCACTTT. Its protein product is CASSFWTNKGSPLHF.

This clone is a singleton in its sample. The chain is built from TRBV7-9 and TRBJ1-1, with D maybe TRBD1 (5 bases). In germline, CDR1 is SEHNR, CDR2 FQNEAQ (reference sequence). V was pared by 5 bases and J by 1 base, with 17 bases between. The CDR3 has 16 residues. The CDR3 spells CASSPNLGRTNTEAFF. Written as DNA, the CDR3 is TGTGCCAGCAGCCCCAATCTGGGACGGACGAACACTGAAGCTTTCTTT.

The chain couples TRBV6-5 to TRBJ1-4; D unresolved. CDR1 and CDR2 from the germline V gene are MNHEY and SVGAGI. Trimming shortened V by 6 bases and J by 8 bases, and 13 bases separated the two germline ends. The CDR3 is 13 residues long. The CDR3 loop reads CASRRGVGEKLFF. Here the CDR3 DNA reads TGTGCCAGCAGGAGAGGCGTGGGCGAAAAACTGTTTTTT.

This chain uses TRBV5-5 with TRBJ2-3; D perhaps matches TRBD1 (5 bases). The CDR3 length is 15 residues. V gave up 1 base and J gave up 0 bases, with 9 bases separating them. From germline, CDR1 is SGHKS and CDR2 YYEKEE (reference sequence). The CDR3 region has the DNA TGTGCCAGCAGCTTGAAGACAGCTAGCACAGATACGCAGTATTTT. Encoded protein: CASSLKTASTDTQYF.

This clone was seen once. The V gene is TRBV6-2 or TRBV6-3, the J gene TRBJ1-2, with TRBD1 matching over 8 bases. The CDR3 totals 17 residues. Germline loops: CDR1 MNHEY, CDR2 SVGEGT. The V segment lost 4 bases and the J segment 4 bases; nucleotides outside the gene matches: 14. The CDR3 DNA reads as TGTGCCAGCAGTTCGGGACCTCTTACAGGACAGGGCTATGGCTACACCTTC. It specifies CASSSGPLTGQGYGYTF.

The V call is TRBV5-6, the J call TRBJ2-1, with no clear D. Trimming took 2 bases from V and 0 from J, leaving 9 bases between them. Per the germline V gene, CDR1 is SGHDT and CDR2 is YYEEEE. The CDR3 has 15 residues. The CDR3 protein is CASSLLLSSYNEQFF. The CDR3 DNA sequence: TGTGCCAGCAGCTTATTGCTAAGCTCCTACAATGAGCAGTTCTTC.

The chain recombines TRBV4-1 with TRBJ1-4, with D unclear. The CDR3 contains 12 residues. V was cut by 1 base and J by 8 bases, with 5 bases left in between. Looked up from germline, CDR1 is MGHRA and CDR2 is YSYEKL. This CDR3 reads CASSQVREKLFF. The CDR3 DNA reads TGCGCCAGCAGCCAAGTTCGGGAAAAACTGTTTTTT.

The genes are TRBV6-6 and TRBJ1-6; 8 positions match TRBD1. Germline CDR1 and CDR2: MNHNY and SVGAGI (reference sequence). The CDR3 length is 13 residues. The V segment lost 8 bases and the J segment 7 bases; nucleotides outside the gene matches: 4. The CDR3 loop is CASRTGFNSPLHF. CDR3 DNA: TGTGCCAGCCGGACAGGGTTCAATTCACCCCTCCACTTT.

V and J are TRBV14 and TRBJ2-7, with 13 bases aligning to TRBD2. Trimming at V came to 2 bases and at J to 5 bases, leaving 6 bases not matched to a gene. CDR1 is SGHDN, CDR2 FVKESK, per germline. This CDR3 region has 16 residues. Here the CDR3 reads CASSQRGGTSGNEQYF. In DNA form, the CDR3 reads TGTGCCAGCAGCCAAAGGGGGGGGACTAGCGGGAACGAGCAGTACTTC.

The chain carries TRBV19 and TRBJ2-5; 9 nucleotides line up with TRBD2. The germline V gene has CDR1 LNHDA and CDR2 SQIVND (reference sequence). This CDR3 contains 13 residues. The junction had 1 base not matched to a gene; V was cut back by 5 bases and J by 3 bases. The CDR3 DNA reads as TGTGCCAGTAGTCGGACTAGCGAAGAGACCCAGTACTTC. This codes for CASSRTSEETQYF.

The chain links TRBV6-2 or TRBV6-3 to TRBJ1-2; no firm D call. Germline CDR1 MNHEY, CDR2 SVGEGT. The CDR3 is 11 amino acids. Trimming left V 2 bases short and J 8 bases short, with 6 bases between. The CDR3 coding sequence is TGTGCCAGCAGTTACCTGGGCGGCTACACCTTC. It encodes CASSYLGGYTF.

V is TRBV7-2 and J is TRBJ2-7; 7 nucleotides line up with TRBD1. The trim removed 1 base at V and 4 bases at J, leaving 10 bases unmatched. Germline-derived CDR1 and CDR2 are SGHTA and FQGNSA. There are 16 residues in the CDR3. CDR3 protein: CASSLGVGGAVYEQYF. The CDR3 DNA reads TGTGCCAGCAGCTTAGGTGTAGGGGGCGCCGTGTACGAGCAGTACTTC.

The CDR3 nucleotides read TGTGGAGCCGACAGGGGGCTTTCCCATAAGAACACCGGGGAGCTGTTTTTT. Its protein product is CGADRGLSHKNTGELFF. The chain has TRBV12-1 and TRBJ2-2; TRBD1 was called by the table and not checked on the DNA. TRBV12-1 is labeled a pseudogene. The CDR3 extends over 17 amino acids.

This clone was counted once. DNA for the CDR3: TGTGCCAGCAGCTTAGAGGGCGGAGTTAGCAATCAGCCCCAGCATTTT. Translation gives CASSLEGGVSNQPQHF. J is TRBJ1-5 and V is TRBV7-8; D unclear. This CDR3 has 16 residues. The V end lost 1 base, the J end lost 0 bases, and 10 bases lay between the germline ends. Germline V CDR1 and CDR2: SGHVS, FQNEAQ.

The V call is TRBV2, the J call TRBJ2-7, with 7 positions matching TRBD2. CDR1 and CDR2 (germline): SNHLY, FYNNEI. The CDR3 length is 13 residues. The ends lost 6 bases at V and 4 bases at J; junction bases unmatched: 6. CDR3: CASRGRAGYEQYF. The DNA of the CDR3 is TGTGCCAGCAGGGGCAGAGCGGGGTACGAGCAGTACTTC.

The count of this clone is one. The CDR3 DNA reads TGCAGTGCTAGTGCCGAGACCCCTTCACCCCTCCACTTT. This sequence encodes CSASAETPSPLHF. The rearrangement joins TRBV20-1 to TRBJ1-6; the D is unclear. V lost 3 bases to trimming and J lost 9 bases, with 12 bases between them. The germline gives CDR1 DFQATT, CDR2 SNEGSKA (reference sequence). This CDR3 has 13 amino acids.

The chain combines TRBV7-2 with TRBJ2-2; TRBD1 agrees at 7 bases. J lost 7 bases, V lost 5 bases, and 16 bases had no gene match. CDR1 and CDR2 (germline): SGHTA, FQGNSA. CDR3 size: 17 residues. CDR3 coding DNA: TGTGCCAGCAGCAGAAGCCGGGACAGCCCGAATGACGGGGAGCTGTTTTTT. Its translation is CASSRSRDSPNDGELFF.

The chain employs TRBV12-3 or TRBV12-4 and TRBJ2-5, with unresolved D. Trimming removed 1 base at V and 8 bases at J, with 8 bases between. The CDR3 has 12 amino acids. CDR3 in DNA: TGTGCCAGCAGTTTAGGGGGTGATACCCAGTACTTC. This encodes CASSLGGDTQYF.

Here the CDR3 DNA reads TGTGCCAGCCAGGTGGCGAGCACTATGGGCTACACCTTC. Protein product: CASQVASTMGYTF. This chain joins TRBV7-8 and TRBJ1-2; D gene uncertain. The CDR3 sequence is 13 residues long. V shed 8 bases and J shed 8 bases, with 18 bases lying between them. The germline V gene encodes CDR1 SGHVS and CDR2 FQNEAQ. The whole variable domain, filled in from reference TRBV7-8 and TRBJ1-2, reads GAGVSQSPRYKVAKRGQDVALRCDPISGHVSLFWYQQALGQGPEFLTYFQNEAQLDKSGLPSDRFFAERPEGSVSTLKIQRTQQEDSAVYLCASQVASTMGYTFGSGTRLTVV.

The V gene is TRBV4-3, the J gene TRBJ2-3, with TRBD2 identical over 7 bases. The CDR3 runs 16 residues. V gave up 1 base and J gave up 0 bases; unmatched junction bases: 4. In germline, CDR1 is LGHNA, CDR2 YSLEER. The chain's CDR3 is CASSQGLALSTDTQYF. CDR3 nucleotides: TGCGCCAGCAGCCAAGGACTAGCACTTAGCACAGATACGCAGTATTTT.

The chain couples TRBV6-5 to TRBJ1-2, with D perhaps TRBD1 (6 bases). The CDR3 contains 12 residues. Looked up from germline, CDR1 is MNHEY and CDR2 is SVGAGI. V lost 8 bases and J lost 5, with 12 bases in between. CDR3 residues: CASGTGQYGYTF. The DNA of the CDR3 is TGTGCCAGCGGAACAGGGCAATATGGCTACACCTTC.